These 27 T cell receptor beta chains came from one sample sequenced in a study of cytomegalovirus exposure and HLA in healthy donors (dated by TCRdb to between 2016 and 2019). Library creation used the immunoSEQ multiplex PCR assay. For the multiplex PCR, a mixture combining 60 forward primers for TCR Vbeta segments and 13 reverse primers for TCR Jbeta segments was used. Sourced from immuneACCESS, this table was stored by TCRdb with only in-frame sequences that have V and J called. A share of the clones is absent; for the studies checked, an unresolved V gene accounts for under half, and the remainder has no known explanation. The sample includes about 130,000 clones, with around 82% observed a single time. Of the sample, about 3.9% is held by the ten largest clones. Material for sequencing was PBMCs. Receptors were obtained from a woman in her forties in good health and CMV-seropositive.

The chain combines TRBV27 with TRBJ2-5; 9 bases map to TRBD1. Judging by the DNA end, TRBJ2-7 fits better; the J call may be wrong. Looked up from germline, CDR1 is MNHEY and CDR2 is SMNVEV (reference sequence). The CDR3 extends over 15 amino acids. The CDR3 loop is CASSRWGQGSDEQYF. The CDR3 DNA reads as TGTGCCAGCAGTCGTTGGGGACAGGGTTCCGACGAGCAGTACTTC.

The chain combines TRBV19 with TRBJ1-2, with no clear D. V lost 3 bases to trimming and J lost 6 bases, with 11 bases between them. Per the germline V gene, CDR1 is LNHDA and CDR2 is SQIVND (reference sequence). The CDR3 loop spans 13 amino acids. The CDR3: CASSMSPVDGYTF. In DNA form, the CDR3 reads TGTGCCAGTAGTATGTCACCCGTAGATGGCTACACCTTC. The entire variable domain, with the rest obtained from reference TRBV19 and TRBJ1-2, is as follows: DGGITQSPKYLFRKEGQNVTLSCEQNLNHDAMYWYRQDPGQGLRLIYYSQIVNDFQKGDIAEGYSVSREKKESFPLTVTSAQKNPTAFYLCASSMSPVDGYTFGSGTRLTVV.

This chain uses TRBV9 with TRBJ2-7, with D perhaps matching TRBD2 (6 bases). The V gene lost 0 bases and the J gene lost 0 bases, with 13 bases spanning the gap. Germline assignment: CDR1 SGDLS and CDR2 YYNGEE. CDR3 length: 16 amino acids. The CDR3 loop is CASSVGRDPSSYEQYF. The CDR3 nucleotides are TGTGCCAGCAGCGTAGGGAGGGACCCAAGCTCCTACGAGCAGTACTTC.

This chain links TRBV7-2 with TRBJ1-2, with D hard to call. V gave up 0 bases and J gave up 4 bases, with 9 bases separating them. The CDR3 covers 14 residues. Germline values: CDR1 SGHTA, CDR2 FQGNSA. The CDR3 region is CASSLAVGSYGYTF. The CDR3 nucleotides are TGTGCCAGCAGCTTAGCGGTAGGGAGCTATGGCTACACCTTC.

CDR3 bases: TGTGCCAGCAGGGGAGGGGACAGGGATTCAGAGACCCAGTACTTC. Translated, it gives CASRGGDRDSETQYF. V is TRBV6-5 and J is TRBJ2-5; 9 nucleotides agree with TRBD1. Germline assignment: CDR1 MNHEY and CDR2 SVGAGI. The CDR3 has 15 residues. The V gene end was trimmed by 6 bases and the J gene end by 4 bases; junction bases not matched to a gene: 9.

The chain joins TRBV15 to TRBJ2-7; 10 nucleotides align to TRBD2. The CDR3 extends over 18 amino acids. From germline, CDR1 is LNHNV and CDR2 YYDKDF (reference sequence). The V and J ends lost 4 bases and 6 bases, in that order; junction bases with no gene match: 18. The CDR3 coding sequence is TGTGCCACCAGCACTAACGCAGACGTGCTAGCGGGAGTTGGCGAGCAGTACTTC. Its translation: CATSTNADVLAGVGEQYF.

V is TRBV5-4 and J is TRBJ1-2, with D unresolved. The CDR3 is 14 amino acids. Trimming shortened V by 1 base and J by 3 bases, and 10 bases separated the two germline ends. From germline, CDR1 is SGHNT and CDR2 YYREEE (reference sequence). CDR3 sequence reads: CASSLRDSDYGYTF. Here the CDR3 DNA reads TGTGCCAGCAGCTTGCGTGATAGCGACTATGGCTACACCTTC.

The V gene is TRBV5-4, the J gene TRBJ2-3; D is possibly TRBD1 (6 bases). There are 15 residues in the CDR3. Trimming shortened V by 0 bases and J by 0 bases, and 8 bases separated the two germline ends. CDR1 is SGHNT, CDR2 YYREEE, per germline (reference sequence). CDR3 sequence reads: CASSLGGQSTDTQYF. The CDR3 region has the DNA TGTGCCAGCAGCTTGGGGGGACAAAGCACAGATACGCAGTATTTT.

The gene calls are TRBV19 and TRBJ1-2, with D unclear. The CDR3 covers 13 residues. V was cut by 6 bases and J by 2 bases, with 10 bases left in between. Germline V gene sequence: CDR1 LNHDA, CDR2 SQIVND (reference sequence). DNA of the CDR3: TGTGCCAGTAGGCTACAGCAGAACTATGGCTACACCTTC. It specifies CASRLQQNYGYTF.

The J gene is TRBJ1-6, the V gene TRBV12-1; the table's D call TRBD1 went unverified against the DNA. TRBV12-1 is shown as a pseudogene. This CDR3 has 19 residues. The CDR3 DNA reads TGTGCCAGCAGCCCAGGGACAGGGCAGTTCCTCTCCTATAATTCACCCCTCCACTTT. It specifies CASSPGTGQFLSYNSPLHF.

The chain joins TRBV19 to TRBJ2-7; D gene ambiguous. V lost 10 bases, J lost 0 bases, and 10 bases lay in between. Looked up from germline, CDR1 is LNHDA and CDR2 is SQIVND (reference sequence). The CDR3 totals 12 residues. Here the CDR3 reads CATAGYSYEQYF. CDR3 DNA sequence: TGTGCCACCGCAGGATACTCCTACGAGCAGTACTTC.

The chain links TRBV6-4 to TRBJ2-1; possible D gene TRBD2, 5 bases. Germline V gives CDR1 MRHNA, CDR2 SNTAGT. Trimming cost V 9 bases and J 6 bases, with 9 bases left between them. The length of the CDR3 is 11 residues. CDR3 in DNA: TGTGCCAGTAGAGGGTCCAATGAGCAGTTCTTC. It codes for CASRGSNEQFF.

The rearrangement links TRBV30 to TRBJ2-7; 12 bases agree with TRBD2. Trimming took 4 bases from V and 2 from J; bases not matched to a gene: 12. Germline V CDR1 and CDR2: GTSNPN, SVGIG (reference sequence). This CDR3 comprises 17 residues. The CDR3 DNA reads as TGTGCCTGGAAACCGGGGAGACTAGCGGGAGAACCCTACGAGCAGTACTTC. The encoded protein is CAWKPGRLAGEPYEQYF.

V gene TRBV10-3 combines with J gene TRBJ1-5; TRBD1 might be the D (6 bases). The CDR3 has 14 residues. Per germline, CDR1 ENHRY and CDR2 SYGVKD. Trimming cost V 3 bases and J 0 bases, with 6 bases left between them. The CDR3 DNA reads TGTGCCATCAGTGACAGGGGTAGCAATCAGCCCCAGCATTTT. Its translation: CAISDRGSNQPQHF.

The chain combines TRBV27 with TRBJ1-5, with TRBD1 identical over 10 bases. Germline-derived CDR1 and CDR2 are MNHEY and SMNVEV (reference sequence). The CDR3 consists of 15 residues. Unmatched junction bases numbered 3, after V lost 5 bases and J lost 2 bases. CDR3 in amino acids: CASSPGTGGNQPQHF. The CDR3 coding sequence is TGTGCCAGCAGTCCCGGGACAGGGGGCAATCAGCCCCAGCATTTT.

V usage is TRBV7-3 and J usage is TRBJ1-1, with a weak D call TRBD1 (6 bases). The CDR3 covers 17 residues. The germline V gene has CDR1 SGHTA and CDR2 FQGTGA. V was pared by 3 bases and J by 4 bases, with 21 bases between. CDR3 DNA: TGTGCCAGCAGCTTGGGACCTCCGCGGACAGCTACCACTGAAGCTTTCTTT. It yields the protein CASSLGPPRTATTEAFF.

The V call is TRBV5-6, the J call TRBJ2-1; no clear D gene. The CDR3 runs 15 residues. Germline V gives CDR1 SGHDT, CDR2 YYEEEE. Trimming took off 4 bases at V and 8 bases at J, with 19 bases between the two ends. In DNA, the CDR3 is TGTGCCAGCAGCCTGGTCGCCACTGGGCCCTATGAGCAGTTCTTC. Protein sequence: CASSLVATGPYEQFF.

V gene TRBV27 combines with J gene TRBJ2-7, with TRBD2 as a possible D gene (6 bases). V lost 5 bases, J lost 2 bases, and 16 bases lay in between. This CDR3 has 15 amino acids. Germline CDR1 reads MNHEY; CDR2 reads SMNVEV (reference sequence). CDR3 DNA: TGTGCCAGCAGTCTCAAACTAGCCGGAACCTACGAGCAGTACTTC. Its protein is CASSLKLAGTYEQYF.

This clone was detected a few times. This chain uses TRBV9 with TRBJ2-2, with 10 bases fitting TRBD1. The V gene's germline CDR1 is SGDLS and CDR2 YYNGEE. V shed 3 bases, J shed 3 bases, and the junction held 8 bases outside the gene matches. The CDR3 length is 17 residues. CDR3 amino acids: CASSARGQGLDTGELFF. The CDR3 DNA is TGTGCCAGCAGCGCCCGGGGACAGGGGTTGGACACCGGGGAGCTGTTTTTT.

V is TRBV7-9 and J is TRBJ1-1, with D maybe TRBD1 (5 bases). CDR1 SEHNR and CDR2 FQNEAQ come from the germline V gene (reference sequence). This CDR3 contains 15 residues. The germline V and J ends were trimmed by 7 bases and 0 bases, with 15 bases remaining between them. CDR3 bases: TGTGCCAGCACCCGGCGCGGGGGGATGAACACTGAAGCTTTCTTT. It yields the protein CASTRRGGMNTEAFF.

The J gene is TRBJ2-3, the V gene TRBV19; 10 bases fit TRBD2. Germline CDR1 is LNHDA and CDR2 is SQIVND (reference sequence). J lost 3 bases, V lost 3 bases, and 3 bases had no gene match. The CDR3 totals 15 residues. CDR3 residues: CASSIASGRTDTQYF. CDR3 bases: TGTGCCAGTAGTATTGCTAGCGGGAGAACAGATACGCAGTATTTT. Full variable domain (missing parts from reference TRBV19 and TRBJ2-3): DGGITQSPKYLFRKEGQNVTLSCEQNLNHDAMYWYRQDPGQGLRLIYYSQIVNDFQKGDIAEGYSVSREKKESFPLTVTSAQKNPTAFYLCASSIASGRTDTQYFGPGTRLTVL.

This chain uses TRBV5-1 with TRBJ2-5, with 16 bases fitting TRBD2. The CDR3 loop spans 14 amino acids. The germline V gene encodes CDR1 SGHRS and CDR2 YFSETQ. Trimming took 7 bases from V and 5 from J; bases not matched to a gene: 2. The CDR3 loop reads CASGGLAGGETQYF. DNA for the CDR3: TGCGCCAGCGGGGGACTAGCGGGAGGGGAGACCCAGTACTTC.

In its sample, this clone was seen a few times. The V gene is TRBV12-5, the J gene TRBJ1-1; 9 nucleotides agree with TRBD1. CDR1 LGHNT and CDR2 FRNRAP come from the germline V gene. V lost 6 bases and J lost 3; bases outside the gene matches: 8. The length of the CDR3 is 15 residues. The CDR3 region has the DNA TGTGCTAGTGGCTCAACAGGGGGCACGTACACTGAAGCTTTCTTT. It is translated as CASGSTGGTYTEAFF.

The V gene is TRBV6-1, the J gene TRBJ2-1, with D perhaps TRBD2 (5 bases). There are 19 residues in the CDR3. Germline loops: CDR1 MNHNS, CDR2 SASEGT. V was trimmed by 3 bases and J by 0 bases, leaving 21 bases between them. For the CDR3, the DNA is TGTGCCAGCAGTGAGATGGACTTACTAGGGCGAATCTCCTACAATGAGCAGTTCTTC. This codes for CASSEMDLLGRISYNEQFF.

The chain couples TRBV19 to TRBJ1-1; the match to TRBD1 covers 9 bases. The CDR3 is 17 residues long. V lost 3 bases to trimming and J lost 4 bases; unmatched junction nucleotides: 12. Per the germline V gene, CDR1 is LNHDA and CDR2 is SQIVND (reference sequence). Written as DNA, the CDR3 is TGTGCCAGTAGTATTGGACAGGGGAGAGCGTACGGCACTGAAGCTTTCTTT. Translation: CASSIGQGRAYGTEAFF.

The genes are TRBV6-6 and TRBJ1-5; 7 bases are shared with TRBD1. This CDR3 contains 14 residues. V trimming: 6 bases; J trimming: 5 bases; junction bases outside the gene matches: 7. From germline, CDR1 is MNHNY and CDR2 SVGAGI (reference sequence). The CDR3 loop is CASRQGTVDQPQHF. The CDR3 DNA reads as TGTGCCAGCAGACAGGGGACTGTGGATCAGCCCCAGCATTTT.

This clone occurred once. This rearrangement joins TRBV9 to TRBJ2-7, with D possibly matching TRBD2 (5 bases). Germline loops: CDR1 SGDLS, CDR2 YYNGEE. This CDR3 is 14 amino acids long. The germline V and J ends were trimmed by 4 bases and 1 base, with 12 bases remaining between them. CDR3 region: CASSYGLDSYEQYF. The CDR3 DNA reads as TGTGCCAGCAGCTACGGACTCGATTCCTACGAGCAGTACTTC.